Included here is one TCR beta chain sequence, with context. The antigen remains undetermined. Scientists ran DNA taken from cultured CD4+ T cells through the Oncomine TCR Beta short-read assay for sequencing. TCRdb analysed the PCR reads with MiXCR anew, one entry per CDR3 protein. The sample records tens of thousands of distinct CDR3 sequences, 67% being singletons. CDR1 is SGHVS and CDR2 is FQNEAQ in the germline V gene. V was trimmed by 5 bases and J by 2 bases, leaving 8 bases between them. This CDR3 has 13 residues. These data originate in a study of vaccination and CD4 T cells after COVID-19. Noted treatment: roughly 10-day PBMC culture with coronavirus spike peptide pools or control peptides (ViraFEST assay).

The chain uses TRBV7-8 and TRBJ2-3; a weak D match, TRBD2 (6 bases). This specimen was CD4+ T cells from blood, cultured in vitro, taken after SARS-CoV-2 vaccination. The TCR was taken from a human donor who received a COVID-19 vaccine. In DNA form, the CDR3 reads TGTGCCAGCAGCCCGGGGGACACAGATACGCAGTATTTT. Its protein is CASSPGDTDTQYF.